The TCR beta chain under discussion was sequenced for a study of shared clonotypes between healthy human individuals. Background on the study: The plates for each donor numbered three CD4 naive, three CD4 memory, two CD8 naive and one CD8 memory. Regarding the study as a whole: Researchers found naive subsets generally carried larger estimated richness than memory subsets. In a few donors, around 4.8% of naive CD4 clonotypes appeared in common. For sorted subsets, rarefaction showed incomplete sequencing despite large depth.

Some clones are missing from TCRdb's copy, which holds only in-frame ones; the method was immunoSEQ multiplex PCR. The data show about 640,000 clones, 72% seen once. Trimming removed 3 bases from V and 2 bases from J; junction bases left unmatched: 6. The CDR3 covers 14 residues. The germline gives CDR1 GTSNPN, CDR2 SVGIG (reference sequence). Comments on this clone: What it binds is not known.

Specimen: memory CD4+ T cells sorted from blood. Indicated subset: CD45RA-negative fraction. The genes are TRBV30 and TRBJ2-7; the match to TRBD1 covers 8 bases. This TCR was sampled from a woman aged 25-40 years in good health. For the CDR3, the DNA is TGTGCCTGGAGGGACAGGGTATTTACCTACGAGCAGTACTTC. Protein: CAWRDRVFTYEQYF.